These T cell receptor beta chains were read from a single sample in a study of blood T cell repertoires in COVID-19. TCRdb's table, derived via immunoSEQ multiplex PCR, lists solely in-frame clones and lacks some. The sample lists roughly 69,000 clones, 80% to 90% occurring once. The source material was peripheral blood. These receptors were collected from a man aged 45-60 years with active COVID-19. Each CDR3 is given with its conserved first and last residue. The order of the fields is D gene, V gene, J gene, clone size, CDR3 DNA, CDR3 protein. D genes are given only for firm matches. Rows give clone size only sometimes, using once, few, many, or a class for an expanded clone.

D gene: TRBD2; V gene: TRBV7-6; J gene: TRBJ2-5; clone size: once; CDR3 DNA: TGTGCCAGCAGCTCCGGACGATGGACTAGCGCGATACAAGAGACCCAGTACTTC; CDR3 protein: CASSSGRWTSAIQETQYF
D gene: -; V gene: TRBV7-2; J gene: TRBJ2-7; clone size: -; CDR3 DNA: TGTGCCAGCAGCTTCGGTGTTGAGCAGTACTTC; CDR3 protein: CASSFGVEQYF
D gene: -; V gene: TRBV4-3; J gene: TRBJ2-3; clone size: -; CDR3 DNA: TGCGCCAGCAGCCAAGATAGGGGGATTACAGATACGCAGTATTTT; CDR3 protein: CASSQDRGITDTQYF
D gene: -; V gene: TRBV30; J gene: TRBJ2-7; clone size: few; CDR3 DNA: TGTGCCCAACAAAACACCTACGAGCAGTACTTC; CDR3 protein: CAQQNTYEQYF
D gene: TRBD1; V gene: TRBV2; J gene: TRBJ2-5; clone size: few; CDR3 DNA: TGTGCCAGCAGCCCCGGGACAGTCCGGGAGACCCAGTACTTC; CDR3 protein: CASSPGTVRETQYF
D gene: TRBD1; V gene: TRBV7-9; J gene: TRBJ1-6; clone size: -; CDR3 DNA: TGTGCCAGCAGCTCAAGGACAGGGGAATCCTATAATTCACCCCTCCACTTT; CDR3 protein: CASSSRTGESYNSPLHF
D gene: TRBD1; V gene: TRBV5-1; J gene: TRBJ2-7; clone size: -; CDR3 DNA: TGCGCCAGCAGCTTGACGACAGGGACCCACGAGCAGTACTTC; CDR3 protein: CASSLTTGTHEQYF
D gene: TRBD1; V gene: TRBV28; J gene: TRBJ1-4; clone size: -; CDR3 DNA: TGTGCCAGCAGTCTAATGACAGGGCGCGTCCGAAAACTGTTTTTT; CDR3 protein: CASSLMTGRVRKLFF
D gene: TRBD2; V gene: TRBV7-2; J gene: TRBJ2-5; clone size: -; CDR3 DNA: TGTGCCAGCAGCCGGGGGGGTAACCAAGAGACCCAGTACTTC; CDR3 protein: CASSRGGNQETQYF
D gene: -; V gene: TRBV12-3/TRBV12-4; J gene: TRBJ2-5; clone size: -; CDR3 DNA: TGTGCCAGCAGCCAGAGGCGGGAGACCCAGTACTTC; CDR3 protein: CASSQRRETQYF
D gene: -; V gene: TRBV4-3; J gene: TRBJ1-2; clone size: -; CDR3 DNA: TGCGCCAGCAGCCAAGATTCCAGGGGTCACGGCTACACCTTC; CDR3 protein: CASSQDSRGHGYTF
D gene: TRBD2; V gene: TRBV3-1/TRBV3-2; J gene: TRBJ2-7; clone size: -; CDR3 DNA: TGTGCCAGCAGCCAATGGGGGGGAGGCTCCTACGAGCAGTACTTC; CDR3 protein: CASSQWGGGSYEQYF
D gene: TRBD1; V gene: TRBV7-9; J gene: TRBJ2-3; clone size: -; CDR3 DNA: TGTGCCAGCAGCTTCGAAGGGGGCGGTGTAGATACGCAGTATTTT; CDR3 protein: CASSFEGGGVDTQYF
D gene: TRBD1; V gene: TRBV27; J gene: TRBJ1-1; clone size: -; CDR3 DNA: TGTGCCAGCAGTCCCTGGACAGGGCGAACTGAAGCTTTCTTT; CDR3 protein: CASSPWTGRTEAFF
D gene: TRBD1; V gene: TRBV2; J gene: TRBJ1-4; clone size: -; CDR3 DNA: TGTGCCAGCAGTGAAGCAAGGGGGCTTGGAGAAAAACTGTTTTTT; CDR3 protein: CASSEARGLGEKLFF
D gene: -; V gene: TRBV9; J gene: TRBJ2-3; clone size: -; CDR3 DNA: TGTGCCAGCAGCGTAGCGCGACTTGTAGATACGCAGTATTTT; CDR3 protein: CASSVARLVDTQYF
D gene: -; V gene: TRBV20-1; J gene: TRBJ1-2; clone size: -; CDR3 DNA: TGCAGTGCTACTGACAGTAACTATGGCTACACCTTC; CDR3 protein: CSATDSNYGYTF
D gene: TRBD2; V gene: TRBV28; J gene: TRBJ2-7; clone size: -; CDR3 DNA: TGTGCCAGCACTGCGGGACTAGCGGGGGTTCGCGAGCAGTACTTC; CDR3 protein: CASTAGLAGVREQYF
D gene: -; V gene: TRBV5-1; J gene: TRBJ1-2; clone size: few; CDR3 DNA: TGCGCCAGCAGACCTCAAACAGGGAACTATGGCTACACCTTC; CDR3 protein: CASRPQTGNYGYTF
D gene: -; V gene: TRBV28; J gene: TRBJ2-7; clone size: few; CDR3 DNA: TGTGCCAGTTCCGGGACTGCTACCTACGAGCAGTACTTC; CDR3 protein: CASSGTATYEQYF
D gene: -; V gene: TRBV6-2/TRBV6-3; J gene: TRBJ2-7; clone size: -; CDR3 DNA: TGTGCCAGCAGTTACAGCACCGATCCCGTTTACGAGCAGTACTTC; CDR3 protein: CASSYSTDPVYEQYF
D gene: TRBD1; V gene: TRBV6-5; J gene: TRBJ2-7; clone size: -; CDR3 DNA: TGTGCCAGCAGTTACAATAAGGGGGCGCCCGAGCAGTACTTC; CDR3 protein: CASSYNKGAPEQYF
D gene: TRBD1; V gene: TRBV7-2; J gene: TRBJ2-3; clone size: -; CDR3 DNA: TGTGCCAGCAGCATGACCGGGACAGGGTATGGTACAGATACGCAGTATTTT; CDR3 protein: CASSMTGTGYGTDTQYF
D gene: -; V gene: TRBV30; J gene: TRBJ1-3; clone size: -; CDR3 DNA: TGTGCCTGGACAATTTCCTCTGGAAACACCATATATTTT; CDR3 protein: CAWTISSGNTIYF
D gene: TRBD1; V gene: TRBV19; J gene: TRBJ1-1; clone size: -; CDR3 DNA: TGTGCCAGTAGTATCGACAGGGTGGTTACTAAAGCTTTCTTT; CDR3 protein: CASSIDRVVTKAFF
D gene: TRBD2; V gene: TRBV5-1; J gene: TRBJ2-2; clone size: few; CDR3 DNA: TGCGCCAGCAGCTTGGTGGGAGGGGACACCGGGGAGCTGTTTTTT; CDR3 protein: CASSLVGGDTGELFF
D gene: TRBD1; V gene: TRBV5-1; J gene: TRBJ2-5; clone size: -; CDR3 DNA: TGCGCCAGCAGCTCCTTAGGAGGACAGGATCAAGAGACCCAGTACTTC; CDR3 protein: CASSSLGGQDQETQYF
D gene: -; V gene: TRBV27; J gene: TRBJ2-7; clone size: -; CDR3 DNA: TGTGCCAGCAGTTACCAGGCTTCCTACGAGCAGTACTTC; CDR3 protein: CASSYQASYEQYF
D gene: -; V gene: TRBV19; J gene: TRBJ1-1; clone size: once; CDR3 DNA: TGTGCCAGTAGTATGTGGGGAGGCGGTATGAACACTGAAGCTTTCTTT; CDR3 protein: CASSMWGGGMNTEAFF
D gene: -; V gene: TRBV7-9; J gene: TRBJ1-5; clone size: -; CDR3 DNA: TGTGCCAGCAGCTTAGGGGCAGACCAGCCCCAGCATTTT; CDR3 protein: CASSLGADQPQHF
D gene: TRBD1; V gene: TRBV10-3; J gene: TRBJ1-2; clone size: -; CDR3 DNA: TGTGCCATCAGGGACGGGACAGGACCCTATGGCTACACCTTC; CDR3 protein: CAIRDGTGPYGYTF
D gene: -; V gene: TRBV24-1; J gene: TRBJ1-2; clone size: -; CDR3 DNA: TGTGCCACCAGTGACAAACAGGGTCGAGACTACACCTTC; CDR3 protein: CATSDKQGRDYTF
D gene: -; V gene: TRBV7-2; J gene: TRBJ2-7; clone size: -; CDR3 DNA: TGTGCCAGCAGCTTAGAAGGGGGTTACGAGCAGTACTTC; CDR3 protein: CASSLEGGYEQYF
D gene: TRBD1; V gene: TRBV6-4; J gene: TRBJ2-7; clone size: once; CDR3 DNA: TGTGCCAGCAGTGACCGGGACAGGTTTTGCTACGAGCAGTACTTC; CDR3 protein: CASSDRDRFCYEQYF
D gene: TRBD2; V gene: TRBV30; J gene: TRBJ2-3; clone size: -; CDR3 DNA: TGTGCCTGGAGTGTACTAGCGGCTAGTACAGATACGCAGTATTTT; CDR3 protein: CAWSVLAASTDTQYF
D gene: TRBD1; V gene: TRBV12-5; J gene: TRBJ1-1; clone size: -; CDR3 DNA: TGTGCTAGTGGTTTGGGGACAGGGGGGGCTTTCTTT; CDR3 protein: CASGLGTGGAFF
D gene: -; V gene: TRBV7-7; J gene: TRBJ1-5; clone size: -; CDR3 DNA: TGTGCCAGCAGCTTACCGAGTCAGCCCCAGCATTTT; CDR3 protein: CASSLPSQPQHF
D gene: TRBD2; V gene: TRBV7-6; J gene: TRBJ2-2; clone size: -; CDR3 DNA: TGTGCCAGCAGCTTAGTGCGGGGGGTGCTCGAAGGGAACACCGGGGAGCTGTTTTTT; CDR3 protein: CASSLVRGVLEGNTGELFF
D gene: TRBD2; V gene: TRBV24-1; J gene: TRBJ2-7; clone size: once; CDR3 DNA: TGTGCCACCAGTGACGCCGGGACGGGGGGAACCTACGAGCAGTACTTC; CDR3 protein: CATSDAGTGGTYEQYF
D gene: -; V gene: TRBV12-3/TRBV12-4; J gene: TRBJ1-2; clone size: -; CDR3 DNA: TGTGCCAGCACCGCCCTGGTCGGCTATGGCTACACCTTC; CDR3 protein: CASTALVGYGYTF
D gene: TRBD1; V gene: TRBV11-3; J gene: TRBJ1-4; clone size: -; CDR3 DNA: TGTGCCAGCAGCGGAAGGACAGGGGCAAATGAAAAACTGTTTTTT; CDR3 protein: CASSGRTGANEKLFF
D gene: TRBD2; V gene: TRBV9; J gene: TRBJ2-3; clone size: -; CDR3 DNA: TGTGCCAGCAGCGTATTGGGGCGGGGGGGCACGGATACGCAGTATTTT; CDR3 protein: CASSVLGRGGTDTQYF
D gene: -; V gene: TRBV12-3/TRBV12-4; J gene: TRBJ1-2; clone size: once; CDR3 DNA: TGTGCCAGCAGTTTTTCAGGGGAAGGCTACACCTTC; CDR3 protein: CASSFSGEGYTF
D gene: TRBD2; V gene: TRBV9; J gene: TRBJ2-3; clone size: few; CDR3 DNA: TGTGCCAGCAGCGTAGCGGGGACTAGCGCAGATACGCAGTATTTT; CDR3 protein: CASSVAGTSADTQYF
D gene: TRBD1; V gene: TRBV12-5; J gene: TRBJ1-3; clone size: -; CDR3 DNA: TGTGCTAGTGGTTTGACAGGGGGCGCCGGAAACACCATATATTTT; CDR3 protein: CASGLTGGAGNTIYF
D gene: -; V gene: TRBV2; J gene: TRBJ1-1; clone size: -; CDR3 DNA: TGTGCCAGCTCGGTCGTATTGAACACTGAAGCTTTCTTT; CDR3 protein: CASSVVLNTEAFF
D gene: TRBD2; V gene: TRBV6-1; J gene: TRBJ2-3; clone size: -; CDR3 DNA: TGTGCCAGCAGTGAACTAGCGGGAGGGCCAGATACGCAGTATTTT; CDR3 protein: CASSELAGGPDTQYF
D gene: -; V gene: TRBV2; J gene: TRBJ2-3; clone size: -; CDR3 DNA: TGTGCCAGCAGTAAGCTAGAGCTAGATACGCAGTATTTT; CDR3 protein: CASSKLELDTQYF
D gene: -; V gene: TRBV5-4; J gene: TRBJ2-7; clone size: few; CDR3 DNA: TGTGCCAGCAGCTTGGCTCTAGTAGGGAGCGGCGAGCAGTACTTC; CDR3 protein: CASSLALVGSGEQYF
D gene: -; V gene: TRBV5-1; J gene: TRBJ1-4; clone size: once; CDR3 DNA: TGCGCCAGCAGCTTGGGGACGGAGGGTGAAAAACTGTTTTTT; CDR3 protein: CASSLGTEGEKLFF
D gene: -; V gene: TRBV5-6; J gene: TRBJ2-1; clone size: -; CDR3 DNA: TGTGCCAGCAGCTTTGGGCAGGGGAAGGGCGAGCAGTTCTTC; CDR3 protein: CASSFGQGKGEQFF
D gene: TRBD2; V gene: TRBV28; J gene: TRBJ2-1; clone size: -; CDR3 DNA: TGTGCCAGCAGAAAGGGACTAGCGGGAGCTGAGCGGTTCTTC; CDR3 protein: CASRKGLAGAERFF
D gene: -; V gene: TRBV30; J gene: TRBJ2-1; clone size: -; CDR3 DNA: TGTGCCTGGAGTACATGGTCAATCTACAATGAGCAGTTCTTC; CDR3 protein: CAWSTWSIYNEQFF
D gene: -; V gene: TRBV27; J gene: TRBJ1-3; clone size: few; CDR3 DNA: TGTGCCAGCAGTTTAAGGGGATCTGGAAACACCATATATTTT; CDR3 protein: CASSLRGSGNTIYF
D gene: -; V gene: TRBV15; J gene: TRBJ2-7; clone size: -; CDR3 DNA: TGTGCCACCAGCCGGGACTCCTACGAGCAGTACTTC; CDR3 protein: CATSRDSYEQYF
D gene: -; V gene: TRBV11-1; J gene: TRBJ2-1; clone size: once; CDR3 DNA: TGTGCCAGCACCCCGGGACATACCTACAATGAGCAGTTCTTC; CDR3 protein: CASTPGHTYNEQFF
D gene: -; V gene: TRBV7-2; J gene: TRBJ2-3; clone size: -; CDR3 DNA: TGTGCCAGCAGGGCACTAGGTCCGCAGTATTTT; CDR3 protein: CASRALGPQYF